Presented here are 21 T cell receptor beta chains from one specimen sequenced in a study of PD-1 blockade in classical Hodgkin lymphoma. The data were produced by immunoSEQ multiplex PCR, yet TCRdb's version contains in-frame clones alone and is incomplete. Here the sample spans roughly 32,000 clones, roughly 80% being singletons. In every patient, relapse followed autologous stem cell transplantation, while exposure to brentuximab vedotin differed. The sample consisted of peripheral blood mononuclear cells (PBMCs), taken at baseline. Source of these receptors: a human donor with classical Hodgkin lymphoma.

The chain's CDR3 is CASSLINQPQHF. In DNA form, the CDR3 reads TGTGCCAGCAGCTTAATCAATCAGCCCCAGCATTTT. This chain uses TRBV5-6 with TRBJ1-5; D ambiguous. V gave up 2 bases and J gave up 3 bases, with 3 bases separating them. The CDR3 consists of 12 residues. Germline V gives CDR1 SGHDT, CDR2 YYEEEE.

In this sample, this clone turned up a few times. The chain links TRBV5-1 to TRBJ2-7; 7 bases fit TRBD1. Per germline, CDR1 SGHRS and CDR2 YFSETQ. CDR3 length: 16 amino acids. Losses at the gene ends were 0 bases for V and 1 base for J; bases not matched to a gene: 7. The CDR3 sequence: CASSLAPDRLSYEQYF. Written as DNA, the CDR3 is TGCGCCAGCAGCTTGGCCCCGGACAGGCTTTCCTACGAGCAGTACTTC.

This rearrangement joins TRBV28 to TRBJ1-4; no reliable D call. This CDR3 contains 14 residues. The germline gives CDR1 MDHEN, CDR2 SYDVKM. The V and J ends lost 3 bases and 6 bases respectively, with 11 bases between them. The CDR3 coding sequence is TGTGCCAGCAGTTTTAGTGGGGAGGATGAAAAACTGTTTTTT. This translates into CASSFSGEDEKLFF. Using reference TRBV28 and TRBJ1-4 for the parts outside the CDR3, the full variable domain is DVKVTQSSRYLVKRTGEKVFLECVQDMDHENMFWYRQDPGLGLRLIYFSYDVKMKEKGDIPEGYSVSREKKERFSLILESASTNQTSMYLCASSFSGEDEKLFFGSGTQLSVL.

The chain links TRBV7-9 to TRBJ2-3; 14 bases agree with TRBD2. Germline CDR1 reads SEHNR; CDR2 reads FQNEAQ (reference sequence). The CDR3 spans 18 residues. The V segment lost 2 bases and the J segment 5 bases; nucleotides outside the gene matches: 9. DNA of the CDR3: TGTGCCAGCAGCTTACCCCGACTAGCGGGGGGGATCCGAGATACGCAGTATTTT. As protein: CASSLPRLAGGIRDTQYF.

This clone was seen only a few times. This chain connects TRBV2 to TRBJ1-6; no reliable D call. The CDR3 runs to 15 residues. The ends were cut back, 4 bases at V and 3 bases at J, with 10 bases in the middle. Per germline, CDR1 SNHLY and CDR2 FYNNEI. The DNA of the CDR3 is TGTGCCAGCAGTGCCCGGGTCAACTATAATTCACCCCTCCACTTT. Translated, it gives CASSARVNYNSPLHF.

Worth noting for this clone: The same CDR3 is also encoded by other DNA sequences in this sample. This chain joins TRBV9 and TRBJ1-6; a possible D gene is TRBD1 (6 bases). The germline gives CDR1 SGDLS, CDR2 YYNGEE. V lost 0 bases and J lost 10, with 14 bases in between. The CDR3 covers 15 residues. Written as DNA, the CDR3 is TGTGCCAGCAGCGTAGTACAGGGAGGGGGATCACCCCTCCACTTT. Protein: CASSVVQGGGSPLHF.

This chain uses TRBV4-2 with TRBJ2-3; D is possibly TRBD2 (5 bases). This CDR3 is 15 amino acids long. Germline V gene data show CDR1 as LGHNA and CDR2 as YNFKEQ. Trimming removed 6 bases at V and 6 bases at J, with 19 bases between. In DNA form, the CDR3 reads TGTGCCAGCAGTCTCGGTTCGGTAGAGGGCGATACGCAGTATTTT. Translated: CASSLGSVEGDTQYF.

The chain recombines TRBV9 with TRBJ1-6; D call uncertain. In germline, CDR1 is SGDLS, CDR2 YYNGEE. CDR3 length equals 14 residues. V was trimmed by 4 bases and J by 9 bases, leaving 14 bases between them. The CDR3 is CASSSGQNRSPLHF. CDR3 nucleotide sequence: TGTGCCAGCAGCTCGGGCCAGAACCGTTCACCCCTCCACTTT.

CDR3 bases: TGTGCCAGCAGGGCGGGCCGGCAGGACAATCAGCCCCAGCATTTT. Amino acid sequence: CASRAGRQDNQPQHF. V is TRBV6-5 and J is TRBJ1-5; no definite D call. Trimming removed 6 bases at V and 3 bases at J, with 15 bases between. This CDR3 spans 15 amino acids. Germline CDR1 and CDR2: MNHEY and SVGAGI.

The CDR3 region has the DNA TGCGCCAGCAGCTTCGAGGGGACTAACACTGAAGCTTTCTTT. It translates to CASSFEGTNTEAFF. This sequence joins TRBV5-1 and TRBJ1-1; TRBD1 might be the D (5 bases). CDR1 and CDR2 (germline): SGHRS, YFSETQ. V lost 2 bases, J lost 2 bases, and 10 bases lay in between. CDR3 length: 14 amino acids.

The chain has TRBV7-9 and TRBJ2-7; no clear D. Deletions cut 5 bases from V and 1 base from J, with 9 bases between. Germline CDR1 SEHNR, CDR2 FQNEAQ (reference sequence). The CDR3 spans 13 residues. The CDR3 nucleotides are TGTGCCAGCAGCCCAGGCGGTTCCTACGAGCAGTACTTC. It specifies CASSPGGSYEQYF.

The chain has TRBV7-9 and TRBJ1-1, with D perhaps TRBD1 (5 bases). Germline V gene lookup returns CDR1 SEHNR and CDR2 FQNEAQ (reference sequence). The CDR3 runs 14 residues. Trimming cost V 7 bases and J 6 bases, with 18 bases left between them. CDR3 in amino acids: CASTLRGSRAEAFF. The CDR3 region has the DNA TGTGCCAGCACCCTGAGGGGATCCCGCGCTGAAGCTTTCTTT.

The chain couples TRBV5-4 to TRBJ2-5, with a possible D match to TRBD2 (6 bases). V was cut by 3 bases and J by 1 base, with 13 bases left in between. This CDR3 has 15 amino acids. Germline V gene sequence: CDR1 SGHNT, CDR2 YYREEE (reference sequence). The CDR3 loop is CASSSGSPIQETQYF. In nucleotides, the CDR3 is TGTGCCAGCAGCTCCGGGAGTCCCATCCAAGAGACCCAGTACTTC.

The V and J genes are TRBV5-1 and TRBJ2-1, with 11 bases fitting TRBD2. V lost 3 bases to trimming and J lost 8 bases; unmatched junction nucleotides: 7. CDR3 length: 15 amino acids. Germline CDR1 SGHRS, CDR2 YFSETQ. The CDR3 is CASSYIAGGPDEQFF. The DNA for the CDR3 is TGCGCCAGCAGCTATATAGCGGGGGGGCCGGATGAGCAGTTCTTC.

This chain links TRBV4-1 with TRBJ1-1, with a possible D match to TRBD1 (6 bases). Germline CDR1 is MGHRA and CDR2 is YSYEKL. Trimming shortened V by 0 bases and J by 6 bases, and 14 bases separated the two germline ends. The CDR3 is made up of 15 amino acids. Written as DNA, the CDR3 is TGCGCCAGCAGCCAAGATGGGTCTCGGGGGCCTGAAGCTTTCTTT. This sequence encodes CASSQDGSRGPEAFF.

This sequence joins TRBV6-6 and TRBJ1-5; 10 bases match TRBD1. Germline CDR1 and CDR2: MNHNY and SVGAGI (reference sequence). The trim removed 6 bases at V and 4 bases at J, leaving 3 bases unmatched. This CDR3 is built from 14 residues. CDR3 nucleotides: TGTGCCAGCAGGTGGACAGGGGGTAATCAGCCCCAGCATTTT. Residues: CASRWTGGNQPQHF.

A few counts support this clone. The rearrangement joins TRBV6-6 to TRBJ1-1, with D unresolved. Looked up from germline, CDR1 is MNHNY and CDR2 is SVGAGI (reference sequence). V lost 6 bases to trimming and J lost 1 base, with 12 bases between them. The CDR3 covers 14 residues. This chain's CDR3 is CASRDTAGNTEAFF. In DNA, the CDR3 is TGTGCCAGCAGAGATACCGCAGGGAACACTGAAGCTTTCTTT.

The rearrangement joins TRBV5-4 to TRBJ1-3; D is uncertain. V was shortened by 0 bases and J by 2 bases, with 9 bases between the two germline ends. Germline lookup yields CDR1 SGHNT and CDR2 YYREEE (reference sequence). This CDR3 spans 15 amino acids. CDR3: CASSLAGFTGNTIYF. The CDR3 nucleotides are TGTGCCAGCAGCTTGGCTGGATTTACTGGAAACACCATATATTTT.

J is TRBJ1-4 and V is TRBV11-2; TRBD1 agrees at 7 bases. Germline trimming cut 5 bases from V and 7 bases from J; bases unmatched to any gene: 1. Germline V gene data show CDR1 as SGHAT and CDR2 as FQNNGV. This CDR3 has 12 amino acids. In nucleotides, the CDR3 is TGTGCCAGCAGCCGACAGGGTGAAAAACTGTTTTTT. Its protein product is CASSRQGEKLFF. The full variable domain, with the rest looked up from reference TRBV11-2 and TRBJ1-4, is EAGVAQSPRYKIIEKRQSVAFWCNPISGHATLYWYQQILGQGPKLLIQFQNNGVVDDSQLPKDRFSAERLKGVDSTLKIQPAKLEDSAVYLCASSRQGEKLFFGSGTQLSVL.

The chain carries TRBV25-1 and TRBJ1-1; D possibly corresponds to TRBD1 (5 bases). The CDR3 runs to 17 residues. CDR1 is MGHDK, CDR2 SYGVNS, per germline. V lost 0 bases and J 6 bases, leaving 20 bases between the germline ends. This CDR3 is CASSEYWDEGPSSEAFF. CDR3 nucleotide sequence: TGTGCCAGCAGTGAATATTGGGATGAGGGGCCTAGCTCTGAAGCTTTCTTT.

V usage is TRBV2 and J usage is TRBJ1-1; D might be TRBD1 (6 bases). The germline V gene has CDR1 SNHLY and CDR2 FYNNEI. Trimming pared 5 bases from V and 3 bases from J, leaving 22 bases between. The CDR3 extends over 17 amino acids. The CDR3 DNA is TGTGCCAGCAGTCCTACCCGAAGGGGGAGGAGGGACACTGAAGCTTTCTTT. Encoded protein: CASSPTRRGRRDTEAFF.